The T cell receptor (beta chain) described here comes from a study of OX40 agonist ivuxolimab in advanced cancers. Overall study context: Ivuxolimab, an agonist antibody against OX40 (CD134), was given to patients.

Assay: immunoSEQ multiplex PCR; the TCRdb copy retains only in-frame clones and omits some. Here the sample spans tens of thousands of clones, over 75% being singletons. The V end lost 0 bases, the J end lost 2 bases, and 11 bases lay between the germline ends. Per the germline V gene, CDR1 is SGHTA and CDR2 is FQGNSA. The CDR3 consists of 15 residues. The receptor's source is an adult with an advanced solid tumor such as melanoma, head and neck, liver or kidney cancer. The rearrangement links TRBV7-2 to TRBJ2-7; no firm D call. The material sequenced was CD4+ or CD8+ T cells sorted from blood, taken in a trial of the OX40 agonist ivuxolimab. Here the CDR3 DNA reads TGTGCCAGCAGCTTAGCGCGACGGGCCGCCTACGAGCAGTACTTC. Amino acids: CASSLARRAAYEQYF.